The clone carrying this TCR beta chain showed up many times. V shed 4 bases, J shed 6 bases, and the junction held 11 bases outside the gene matches. The CDR3 runs to 16 residues. Germline V lookup: CDR1 SGHDT, CDR2 YYEEEE. The data were taken from a study of blood T cell repertoires in COVID-19. Across the whole study: Acute and convalescent COVID-19 specimens originated in the United States, Italy and Spain.

The table came from immunoSEQ multiplex PCR; TCRdb's copy has only in-frame clones and leaves some out. The sample consists of 250,000 to 350,000 clones, 88% of them appearing once. V is TRBV5-6 and J is TRBJ2-4; 9 bases map to TRBD1. The sample comprised PBMCs or T cells enriched from blood (not recorded which). This receptor was taken from a woman aged 55 to 70 in a cohort exposed to, infected with or recovered from COVID-19 (not recorded which). Here the CDR3 DNA reads TGTGCCAGCAGCGTGTCCGGGACAGGGAATAGAAACATTCAGTACTTC. Amino acid sequence: CASSVSGTGNRNIQYF.